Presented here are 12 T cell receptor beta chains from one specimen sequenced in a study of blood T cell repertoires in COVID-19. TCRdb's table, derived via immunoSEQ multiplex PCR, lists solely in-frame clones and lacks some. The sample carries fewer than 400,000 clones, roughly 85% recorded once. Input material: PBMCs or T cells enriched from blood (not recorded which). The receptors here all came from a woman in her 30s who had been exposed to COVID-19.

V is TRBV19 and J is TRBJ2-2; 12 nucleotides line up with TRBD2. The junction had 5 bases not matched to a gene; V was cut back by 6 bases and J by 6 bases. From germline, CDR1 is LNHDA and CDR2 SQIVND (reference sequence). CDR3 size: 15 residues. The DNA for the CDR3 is TGTGCCAGTAGCCAGACTAGCGGGAGTGCCGGGGAGCTGTTTTTT. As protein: CASSQTSGSAGELFF.

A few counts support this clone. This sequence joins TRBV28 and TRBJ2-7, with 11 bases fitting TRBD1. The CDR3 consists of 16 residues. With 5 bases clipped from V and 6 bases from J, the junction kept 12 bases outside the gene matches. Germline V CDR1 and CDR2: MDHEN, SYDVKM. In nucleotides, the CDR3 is TGTGCCAGCAGTGGGAAGGGACAGGGGGTCTCGGGCGAGCAGTACTTC. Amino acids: CASSGKGQGVSGEQYF.

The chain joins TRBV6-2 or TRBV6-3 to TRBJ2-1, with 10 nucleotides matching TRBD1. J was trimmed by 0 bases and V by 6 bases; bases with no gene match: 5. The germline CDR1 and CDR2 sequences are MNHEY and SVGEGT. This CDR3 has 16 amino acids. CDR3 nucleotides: TGTGCCAGCAGCGACAGGGGGCCGAGCTCCTACAATGAGCAGTTCTTC. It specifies CASSDRGPSSYNEQFF.

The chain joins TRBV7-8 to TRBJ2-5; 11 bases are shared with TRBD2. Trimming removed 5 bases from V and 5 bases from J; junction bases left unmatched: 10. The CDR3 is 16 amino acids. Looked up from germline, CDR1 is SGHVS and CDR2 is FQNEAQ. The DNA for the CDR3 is TGTGCCAGCAGCCGAGGTAGCGGGGGGGTCTCCGAGACCCAGTACTTC. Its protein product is CASSRGSGGVSETQYF.

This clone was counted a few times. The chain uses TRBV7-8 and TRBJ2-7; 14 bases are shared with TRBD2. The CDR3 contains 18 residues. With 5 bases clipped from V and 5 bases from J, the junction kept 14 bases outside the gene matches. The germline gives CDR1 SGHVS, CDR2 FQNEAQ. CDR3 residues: CASSAGLAGAWGPHEQYF. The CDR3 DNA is TGTGCCAGCAGCGCGGGACTAGCGGGGGCGTGGGGCCCCCACGAGCAGTACTTC.

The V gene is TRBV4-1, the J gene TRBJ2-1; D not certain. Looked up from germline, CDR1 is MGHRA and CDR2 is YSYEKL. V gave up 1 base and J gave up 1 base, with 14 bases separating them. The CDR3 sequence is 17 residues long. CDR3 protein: CASSQARLGDSYNEQFF. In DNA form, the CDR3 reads TGCGCCAGCAGCCAAGCGCGTTTGGGCGATTCCTACAATGAGCAGTTCTTC.

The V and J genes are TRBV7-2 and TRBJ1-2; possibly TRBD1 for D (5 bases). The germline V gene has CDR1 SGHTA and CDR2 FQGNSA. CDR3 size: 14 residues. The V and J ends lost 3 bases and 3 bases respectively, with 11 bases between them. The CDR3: CASSFHRSDYGYTF. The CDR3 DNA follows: TGTGCCAGCAGCTTTCACAGGAGCGACTATGGCTACACCTTC. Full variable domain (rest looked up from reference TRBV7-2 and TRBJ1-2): GAGVSQSPSNKVTEKGKDVELRCDPISGHTALYWYRQSLGQGLEFLIYFQGNSAPDKSGLPSDRFSAERTGGSVSTLTIQRTQQEDSAVYLCASSFHRSDYGYTFGSGTRLTVV.

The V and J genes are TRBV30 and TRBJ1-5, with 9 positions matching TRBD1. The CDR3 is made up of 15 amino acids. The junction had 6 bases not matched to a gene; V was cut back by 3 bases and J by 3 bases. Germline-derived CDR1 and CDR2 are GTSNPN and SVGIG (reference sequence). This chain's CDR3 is CAWRPGTGINQPQHF. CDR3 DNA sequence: TGTGCCTGGAGGCCCGGGACAGGGATCAATCAGCCCCAGCATTTT.

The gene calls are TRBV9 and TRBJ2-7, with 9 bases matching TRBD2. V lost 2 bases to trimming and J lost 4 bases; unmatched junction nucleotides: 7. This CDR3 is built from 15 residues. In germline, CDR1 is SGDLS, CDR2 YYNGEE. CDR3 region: CASSVAAGGLYEQYF. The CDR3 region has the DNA TGTGCCAGCAGCGTGGCAGCGGGGGGATTATACGAGCAGTACTTC.

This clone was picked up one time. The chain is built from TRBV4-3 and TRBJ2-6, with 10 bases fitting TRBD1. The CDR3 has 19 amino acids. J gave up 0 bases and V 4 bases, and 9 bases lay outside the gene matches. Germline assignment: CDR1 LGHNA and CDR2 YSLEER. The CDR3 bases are TGCGCCAGCAGCCCCCTAGGTGGACAGGGGGGCTCTGGGGCCAACGTCCTGACTTTC. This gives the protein CASSPLGGQGGSGANVLTF.

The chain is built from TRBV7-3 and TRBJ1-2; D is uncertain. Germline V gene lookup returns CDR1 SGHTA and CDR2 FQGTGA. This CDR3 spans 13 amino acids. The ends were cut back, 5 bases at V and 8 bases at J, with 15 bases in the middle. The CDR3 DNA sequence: TGTGCCAGCAGCCCGAGCGTATGGCGCGGCTACACCTTC. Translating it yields CASSPSVWRGYTF.

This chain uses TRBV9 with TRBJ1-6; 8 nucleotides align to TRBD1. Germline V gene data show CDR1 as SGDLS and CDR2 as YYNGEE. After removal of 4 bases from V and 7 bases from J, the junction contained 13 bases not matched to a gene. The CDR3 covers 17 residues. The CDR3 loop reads CASSFGWAGGWNSPLHF. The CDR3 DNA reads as TGTGCCAGCAGCTTCGGTTGGGCAGGGGGCTGGAATTCACCCCTCCACTTT. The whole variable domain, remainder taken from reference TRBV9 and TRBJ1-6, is DSGVTQTPKHLITATGQRVTLRCSPRSGDLSVYWYQQSLDQGLQFLIQYYNGEERAKGNILERFSAQQFPDLHSELNLSSLELGDSALYFCASSFGWAGGWNSPLHFGNGTRLTVT.